This T cell receptor (beta chain) was obtained from a study of T cells in Graves' hyperthyroidism and ophthalmopathy. Findings and caveats of the study: With a median lead of 6.5 months before onset, the model predicted ophthalmopathy.

Amplification of TCR beta CDR3 regions was performed using RNA transcripts as template. A set of HTBI primers served as the primers for a first-round RT-PCR of the TCR CDR3. TCRdb re-derived calls from the multiplex PCR reads in MiXCR, one entry per CDR3 protein. The sample lists fewer than 650,000 distinct CDR3 sequences, approximately 14% occurring once. Concerning this clonotype: Its antigen is currently unknown.

Ophthalmopathy patients had moderate-to-severe active disease, CAS ≥3, NOSPECS ≥4, and disease duration under 3 months. PBMCs were collected from an approximately 9.3 ml volume of fresh peripheral blood. The clonotype originates from a woman aged 18-29 years with Graves' ophthalmopathy. Sequencing was done on a sample of blood.

This CDR3 reads CASSFEENPGAFF. The CDR3 region has the DNA TGTGCCAGCAGTTTTGAGGAGAACCCGGGGGCTTTCTTT. The chain has TRBV28 and TRBJ1-1; no reliable D call. Germline CDR1 MDHEN, CDR2 SYDVKM. Between the trimmed V and J ends, which lost 3 bases and 11 bases, there was a span of 16 bases. The CDR3 extends over 13 amino acids.